The T cell receptor beta chain described here comes from a study of cytomegalovirus exposure and HLA in healthy donors. Findings and caveats of the study: In vitro checks showed that a few CMV-associated chains really do target CMV antigens. In the analysis, some V segments, TRBV6-2 and TRBV6-3 included, were excluded as indistinguishable.

The CDR3 length is 15 residues. The table lists this clone with a few counts. The antigen remains undetermined. A multiplex PCR was run with 60 Vbeta primers and 13 Jbeta primers. Sequencing was performed with immunoSEQ multiplex PCR; in TCRdb, only in-frame clones are kept and a portion is missing. The sample yields tens of thousands of clones, roughly a tenth seen once. This receptor was taken from a man between 60 and 75 years old in good health and CMV-seropositive. The chain has TRBV21-1 and TRBJ1-5; the D call TRBD1 from the table was never checked on the DNA. TRBV21-1 is a documented pseudogene. Sequences were obtained from PBMCs. This CDR3 is CASSKTGDRGQPQHF. The CDR3 DNA follows: TGTGCCAGCAGCAAAACAGGGGATCGCGGTCAGCCCCAGCATTTT.